A selection of T cell receptor beta chains follows, all from one sample in a study of graft-versus-host responses after intestinal transplantation. The repertoire was sequenced with immunoSEQ multiplex PCR; TCRdb's copy has only in-frame clones and lacks some. The table includes about 19,000 clones, roughly nine tenths detected once. Sequencing used bone marrow, obtained approximately 120 days after transplant. The receptors derive from a human patient who received an intestinal transplant, so some T cells may come from the graft donor. Each CDR3 is given with its conserved first and last residue. A D gene is named only where the DNA matches it firmly. The size entry is marked missing in some rows and otherwise reads once, few, many or a size class.

CDR3 protein | CDR3 DNA | D gene | J gene | clone size | V gene
CASSERASQGAGNQPQHF | TGTGCCAGCAGTGAAAGAGCCTCCCAGGGGGCAGGCAATCAGCCCCAGCATTTT | TRBD1 | TRBJ1-5 | . | TRBV6-1
CASSVAASTDTQYF | TGCGCCAGCAGTGTGGCGGCTAGCACAGATACGCAGTATTTT | . | TRBJ2-3 | once | TRBV10-2
CASSLTGDSYEQYF | TGTGCCAGCAGCTTGACAGGGGACTCCTACGAGCAGTACTTC | TRBD1 | TRBJ2-7 | . | TRBV5-6
CAWTSGADTQYF | TGTGCCTGGACTAGCGGAGCAGATACGCAGTATTTT | TRBD2 | TRBJ2-3 | . | TRBV30
CASSLEASGGGTQYF | TGCGCCAGCAGCTTGGAGGCTAGCGGCGGAGGTACGCAGTATTTT | TRBD2 | TRBJ2-3 | few | TRBV5-1
CASSQGYRFQETQYF | TGCGCCAGCAGCCAAGGCTACAGGTTTCAAGAGACCCAGTACTTC | . | TRBJ2-5 | . | TRBV4-1
CSDEIGTDTQYF | TGCAGCGACGAGATAGGGACAGATACGCAGTATTTT | . | TRBJ2-3 | . | TRBV29-1
CASSLQGGIYEQYF | TGTGCCAGCAGTTTACAGGGGGGAATATACGAGCAGTACTTC | . | TRBJ2-7 | once | TRBV28
CAIGRRDSYNEQFF | TGTGCCATCGGCCGTAGGGACAGTTACAATGAGCAGTTCTTC | TRBD1 | TRBJ2-1 | . | TRBV10-3
CASSRGHFSTDTQYF | TGTGCCAGCAGCCGTGGACATTTTAGCACAGATACGCAGTATTTT | . | TRBJ2-3 | . | TRBV6-4
CASSPLREAYNEQFF | TGTGCCAGCTCACCCCTCCGGGAGGCCTACAATGAGCAGTTCTTC | TRBD2 | TRBJ2-1 | . | TRBV18
CARLPDGRRIGNTIYF | TGTGCCAGGTTACCCGACGGACGGAGGATTGGAAACACCATATATTTT | . | TRBJ1-3 | . | TRBV5-3
CASSLAGNQPQHF | TGTGCCAGCAGCTTGGCCGGAAATCAGCCCCAGCATTTT | . | TRBJ1-5 | . | TRBV5-4
CAWSAGGELFF | TGTGCCTGGAGTGCCGGCGGGGAGCTGTTTTTT | . | TRBJ2-2 | . | TRBV30
CASSPRVGVGTEAFF | TGTGCCAGCAGTCCCCGAGTGGGGGTTGGCACTGAAGCTTTCTTT | . | TRBJ1-1 | . | TRBV27
CASSLAPDPYEQYF | TGTGCCAGCAGCTTAGCGCCAGACCCCTACGAGCAGTACTTC | . | TRBJ2-7 | . | TRBV7-6
CASSYPGIGTVQYF | TGTGCCAGCAGCTACCCAGGGATAGGCACGGTGCAGTACTTC | . | TRBJ2-7 | few | TRBV7-9
CASSISGLAGDLAKNIQYF | TGTGCCAGTAGTATTTCGGGACTAGCGGGTGATCTAGCCAAAAACATTCAGTACTTC | TRBD2 | TRBJ2-4 | . | TRBV19
CASSYDSSYNEQFF | TGTGCCAGCAGTTACGACAGCTCCTACAATGAGCAGTTCTTC | . | TRBJ2-1 | . | TRBV6-5
CASSLLQGGQETQYF | TGTGCCAGCAGCTTGTTACAGGGGGGACAAGAGACCCAGTACTTC | TRBD1 | TRBJ2-5 | . | TRBV7-9
CASSYKVDQGGDGYTF | TGTGCCAGCAGTTACAAGGTAGACCAGGGCGGTGATGGCTACACCTTC | . | TRBJ1-2 | . | TRBV6-5
CASSLEGGDNEQFF | TGTGCCAGCAGCTTAGAGGGCGGGGACAATGAGCAGTTCTTC | . | TRBJ2-1 | . | TRBV11-3
CASSTSGQGISGELFF | TGTGCCAGCAGCACCTCCGGACAGGGAATTTCCGGGGAGCTGTTTTTT | TRBD1 | TRBJ2-2 | . | TRBV11-1
CASSVSWGTSGTYNEQFF | TGTGCCAGCAGCGTATCATGGGGGACTAGCGGGACCTACAATGAGCAGTTCTTC | TRBD2 | TRBJ2-1 | . | TRBV9
CASTTQGAAGELFF | TGTGCCAGCACCACACAGGGGGCTGCCGGGGAGCTGTTTTTT | TRBD1 | TRBJ2-2 | . | TRBV5-6
CASTDLMLAGRWEQFF | TGTGCCAGCACCGACCTTATGCTAGCGGGGCGGTGGGAGCAGTTCTTC | TRBD2 | TRBJ2-1 | . | TRBV5-8
CASRGAEGEQYF | TGCGCCAGCAGGGGTGCCGAGGGGGAGCAGTACTTC | . | TRBJ2-7 | . | TRBV10-1
CATSSEGTSYEQYF | TGTGCCACCAGCAGCGAAGGGACCTCCTACGAGCAGTACTTC | . | TRBJ2-7 | . | TRBV15
CALTSGSSTDTQYF | TGTGCCTTAACTAGCGGGTCTAGCACAGATACGCAGTATTTT | TRBD2 | TRBJ2-3 | . | TRBV30
CASSTLYREMNTEAFF | TGTGCCAGTAGTACCCTCTACCGAGAGATGAACACTGAAGCTTTCTTT | . | TRBJ1-1 | . | TRBV19
CASSASLSTDTQYF | TGTGCCAGTAGTGCTAGTCTTAGCACAGATACGCAGTATTTT | . | TRBJ2-3 | once | TRBV19
CASSPIAGEETQYF | TGCGCCAGCAGTCCCATAGCGGGAGAAGAGACCCAGTACTTC | TRBD2 | TRBJ2-5 | . | TRBV5-1
CASSFVDGLNTEAFF | TGTGCCAGCAGCTTCGTAGACGGTTTGAACACTGAAGCTTTCTTT | . | TRBJ1-1 | . | TRBV11-2
CASSGNSGNTIYF | TGTGCCAGCAGCGGCAACTCTGGAAACACCATATATTTT | . | TRBJ1-3 | once | TRBV9
CASSLAQSSYNEQFF | TGTGCCAGCAGCTTAGCACAGAGCTCCTACAATGAGCAGTTCTTC | . | TRBJ2-1 | once | TRBV11-2
CASSLSGTAYGYTF | TGTGCCAGCAGTCTCTCCGGGACAGCCTATGGCTACACCTTC | TRBD1 | TRBJ1-2 | . | TRBV6-1
CASSGTGFEQYF | TGTGCCAGCAGTGGGACAGGGTTCGAGCAGTACTTC | TRBD1 | TRBJ2-7 | . | TRBV2
CASSLGGTQETQYF | TGTGCCAGCTCACTAGGTGGAACCCAAGAGACCCAGTACTTC | . | TRBJ2-5 | . | TRBV18
CASSLGTGGGYEQYF | TGCGCCAGCAGCCTGGGGACAGGGGGCGGCTACGAGCAGTACTTC | TRBD1 | TRBJ2-7 | . | TRBV5-1
CSVAGGKVRQETQYF | TGCAGCGTTGCAGGCGGGAAGGTCCGCCAAGAGACCCAGTACTTC | . | TRBJ2-5 | . | TRBV29-1
CASSESTTNEKLFF | TGCGCCAGCAGTGAGTCGACAACTAATGAAAAACTGTTTTTT | . | TRBJ1-4 | few | TRBV10-1
CASSPLAGEIGELFF | TGTGCCAGCTCACCACTAGCGGGAGAAATCGGGGAGCTGTTTTTT | TRBD2 | TRBJ2-2 | . | TRBV18
CASSLGHRDTYEQYF | TGCGCCAGCAGCTTGGGACACCGGGATACCTACGAGCAGTACTTC | . | TRBJ2-7 | medium-sized | TRBV5-1
CASIYRDYVSETQYF | TGTGCCAGCATCTACAGGGACTACGTATCAGAGACCCAGTACTTC | . | TRBJ2-5 | . | TRBV2
CASSRTGNYEQYF | TGTGCCAGCAGTAGGACAGGGAACTACGAGCAGTACTTC | TRBD1 | TRBJ2-7 | . | TRBV6-1
CASSLGGVLSGNEQFF | TGTGCCAGCAGCTTGGGGGGAGTTTTATCTGGCAATGAGCAGTTCTTC | . | TRBJ2-1 | . | TRBV5-6
CSVDISDTQYF | TGCAGCGTTGACATTTCAGATACGCAGTATTTT | . | TRBJ2-3 | . | TRBV29-1
CASSASTGQNYEQYF | TGTGCCAGCAGCGCCTCGACGGGACAAAACTACGAGCAGTACTTC | . | TRBJ2-7 | . | TRBV9
CASSPLEAGTYNEQFF | TGCGCCAGCAGCCCCCTGGAGGCCGGCACCTACAATGAGCAGTTCTTC | . | TRBJ2-1 | . | TRBV5-1
CASIQPLAGRTHEQYF | TGTGCCAGCATCCAGCCCCTAGCCGGGAGGACCCACGAGCAGTACTTC | TRBD2 | TRBJ2-7 | once | TRBV28
CSVERPGLALDYNEQFF | TGCAGCGTTGAACGGCCGGGACTAGCTCTCGACTACAATGAGCAGTTCTTC | TRBD2 | TRBJ2-1 | . | TRBV29-1
CASTYTSGALYEQYF | TGTGCCAGCACCTATACTAGCGGAGCTCTTTACGAGCAGTACTTC | TRBD2 | TRBJ2-7 | . | TRBV28
CASSTREGGTGELFF | TGTGCCAGCAGCACCCGTGAGGGAGGCACCGGGGAGCTGTTTTTT | . | TRBJ2-2 | . | TRBV7-9
CASSLPGMSYEQYF | TGCGCCAGCAGCCTACCAGGGATGTCCTACGAGCAGTACTTC | . | TRBJ2-7 | . | TRBV5-1
CASSYWSGKGTEAFF | TGTGCCAGCAGTTACTGGTCTGGGAAGGGGACTGAAGCTTTCTTT | . | TRBJ1-1 | . | TRBV6-5
CASSQDPAGDTDTQYF | TGTGCCAGCAGCCAAGATCCAGCGGGAGACACAGATACGCAGTATTTT | TRBD2 | TRBJ2-3 | . | TRBV4-2
CASSLGLAGSNEQFF | TGTGCCAGCAGCCTAGGACTAGCGGGAAGCAATGAGCAGTTCTTC | TRBD2 | TRBJ2-1 | once | TRBV7-9
CASSVVSTAPSYEQYF | TGTGCCAGCAGCGTAGTGTCCACCGCTCCCTCCTACGAGCAGTACTTC | . | TRBJ2-7 | . | TRBV9